These 3 T cell receptor beta chains came from one sample sequenced in a study of vaccination and CD4 T cells after COVID-19. The time point here: late sampling 161 to 241 days after vaccination in a few convalescent patients. Regarding treatment: approximately 9-day PBMC culture with coronavirus spike peptide pools or control peptides (ViraFEST assay). For these TCRs, the target antigens are not known. Scientists ran DNA taken from cultured CD4+ T cells through the Oncomine TCR Beta short-read assay for sequencing. TCRdb reanalysed the PCR reads using MiXCR and keeps one entry per CDR3 protein. The sample records roughly 20,000 distinct CDR3 sequences, 30% to 45% being singletons. The input for sequencing was CD4+ T cells from blood, cultured in vitro, taken about 7 months after SARS-CoV-2 vaccination. These TCRs come from a human donor who had recovered from COVID-19.

A few counts support this clonotype. This CDR3 is CASSRTGLGRGAGGLQSGELFF. The CDR3, as DNA: TGTGCCAGCAGCCGAACCGGGTTGGGACGGGGAGCGGGAGGGCTTCAGTCCGGGGAGCTGTTTTTT. The chain has TRBV27 and TRBJ2-2; 10 bases are shared with TRBD2. Germline CDR1 and CDR2: MNHEY and SMNVEV (reference sequence). The V and J ends lost 6 bases and 6 bases, in that order; junction bases with no gene match: 28. This CDR3 is 22 amino acids long.

There are a few counts of this clonotype. The chain employs TRBV6-4 and TRBJ1-1; no clear D. V was shortened by 5 bases and J by 3 bases, with 13 bases between the two germline ends. The CDR3 loop spans 14 amino acids. Germline assignment: CDR1 MRHNA and CDR2 SNTAGT. The CDR3, as DNA: TGTGCCAGCAGTTACTTCGGGTTGGACACTGAAGCTTTCTTT. This encodes CASSYFGLDTEAFF.

This clonotype was counted a few times. The chain is built from TRBV25-1 and TRBJ2-5, with D possibly TRBD1 on 5 matching bases. This CDR3 is 13 amino acids long. V lost 6 bases, J lost 5 bases, and 13 bases lay in between. Germline lookup yields CDR1 MGHDK and CDR2 SYGVNS. CDR3 residues: CASSPPGKETQYF. The CDR3, as DNA: TGTGCCAGCAGCCCCCCAGGGAAGGAGACCCAGTACTTC.